Below, one T cell receptor beta chain is given with its context. Its antigen remains unknown. The sample comes from a study of T cell responses to AZD1222 COVID-19 vaccine. Findings and caveats of the study: At study baseline, merely six AZD1222 recipients were seropositive. White British people made up most donors, females outnumbered males, and clonal diversity was possibly underestimated. The study found vaccine-associated CD4 TCRs spanning spike, dominant at 160-218 and 743-854.

There are 19 residues in the CDR3. Clones were sequenced by immunoSEQ multiplex PCR, and TCRdb holds only the in-frame ones, with some missing. This table has roughly 160,000 clones, 80% to 90% appearing once. The chain carries TRBV21-1 and TRBJ1-6; the table names TRBD1, a call not compared with the DNA. TRBV21-1 corresponds to a pseudogene. The source was peripheral blood, collected on day 0 of AZD1222 vaccination. The sequence was collected from an adult in good health. CDR3 loop: CASSKIPGQGLRENSPLHF. The CDR3 DNA follows: TGTGCCAGCAGCAAAATACCGGGACAGGGGTTACGAGAGAATTCACCCCTCCACTTT.